The 5 T cell receptor beta chains presented below share a single source sample, sequenced in a study of cytomegalovirus exposure and HLA in healthy donors. The PCR employed 60 Vbeta primers together with 13 Jbeta primers. Profiling relied on immunoSEQ multiplex PCR, and the TCRdb table lists in-frame clones only, not all of them. The sample carries roughly 120,000 clones, around four fifths recorded once. The specimen was PBMCs. Every receptor here comes from a woman between 40 and 50 years old in good health and CMV-seronegative.

This clone appeared a few times. The DNA for the CDR3 is TGTGCCAGCAGTTCCCCGGGACAGGGCTCCTACGAGCAGTACTTC. Protein: CASSSPGQGSYEQYF. J is TRBJ2-7 and V is TRBV28; TRBD1 matches 9 bases. Germline V gives CDR1 MDHEN, CDR2 SYDVKM. With 4 bases clipped from V and 0 bases from J, the junction kept 4 bases outside the gene matches. The CDR3 consists of 15 residues.

The rearrangement uses TRBV7-9 and TRBJ1-1; D perhaps matches TRBD1 (5 bases). The germline V gene has CDR1 SEHNR and CDR2 FQNEAQ (reference sequence). This CDR3 has 13 residues. V was shortened by 5 bases and J by 1 base, with 8 bases between the two germline ends. CDR3 DNA: TGTGCCAGCAGCCCCACAGGGAACACTGAAGCTTTCTTT. This translates into CASSPTGNTEAFF. The full variable domain, completed using reference TRBV7-9 and TRBJ1-1, is DTGVSQNPRHKITKRGQNVTFRCDPISEHNRLYWYRQTLGQGPEFLTYFQNEAQLEKSRLLSDRFSAERPKGSFSTLEIQRTEQGDSAMYLCASSPTGNTEAFFGQGTRLTVV.

The rearrangement joins TRBV2 to TRBJ1-4; D perhaps matches TRBD1 (6 bases). Trimming removed 5 bases from V and 5 bases from J, with 30 bases in between. The germline V gene has CDR1 SNHLY and CDR2 FYNNEI. The CDR3 covers 20 residues. In DNA form, the CDR3 reads TGTGCCAGCAGTTATATGGCCCCGCGGAGGGGGGGCGCCCGGAATGAAAAACTGTTTTTT. Translated, it gives CASSYMAPRRGGARNEKLFF.

The chain employs TRBV19 and TRBJ2-7; tentatively, D is TRBD1 (6 bases). This CDR3 comprises 11 residues. Germline-derived CDR1 and CDR2 are LNHDA and SQIVND (reference sequence). V was shortened by 8 bases and J by 7 bases, with 12 bases between the two germline ends. The CDR3, as DNA: TGTGCCAGTTGGCAAGGGGGTGAGCAGTACTTC. Residues: CASWQGGEQYF.

The J gene is TRBJ2-1, the V gene TRBV5-7; no clear D. TRBV5-7 is an open reading frame, and its role is uncertain. The CDR3 is 14 residues long. The V end lost 2 bases, the J end lost 1 base, and 7 bases lay between the germline ends. DNA for the CDR3: TGTGCCAGCAGCTTTCTAGGATCCTACAATGAGCAGTTCTTC. It yields the protein CASSFLGSYNEQFF.